This entry concerns a single TCR beta chain. The sample comes from a study of cytomegalovirus exposure and HLA in healthy donors. V shed 1 base and J shed 1 base, with 4 bases lying between them. The CDR3 is 13 residues long. From germline, CDR1 is LNHNV and CDR2 YYDKDF (reference sequence). The PCR was carried out with 60 Vbeta primers and 13 Jbeta primers. Only in-frame clones appear in the TCRdb table, and some are missing; sequencing was by immunoSEQ multiplex PCR. Among around 180,000 clones listed, less than 85% were seen once. Sequenced input: PBMCs. This chain uses TRBV15 with TRBJ1-2; no clear D. This receptor was obtained from a boy aged 2 to 9 in good health and CMV-seronegative. The CDR3 here is CATSRVSNYGYTF. In nucleotides, the CDR3 is TGTGCCACCAGCAGAGTCAGTAACTATGGCTACACCTTC.